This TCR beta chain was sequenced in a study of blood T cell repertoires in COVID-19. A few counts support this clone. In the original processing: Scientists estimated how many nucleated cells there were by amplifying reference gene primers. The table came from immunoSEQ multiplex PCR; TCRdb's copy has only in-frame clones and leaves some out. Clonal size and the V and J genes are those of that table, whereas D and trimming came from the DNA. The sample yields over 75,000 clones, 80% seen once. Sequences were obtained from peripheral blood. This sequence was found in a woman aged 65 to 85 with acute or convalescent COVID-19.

The CDR3 loop reads CSVGNRKNQPQHF. For the CDR3, the DNA is TGCAGCGTTGGAAACAGGAAAAATCAGCCCCAGCATTTT. The chain links TRBV29-1 to TRBJ1-5, with D perhaps TRBD1 (5 bases). Trimming left V 4 bases short and J 4 bases short, with 11 bases between. CDR1 SQVTM and CDR2 ANQGSEA come from the germline V gene. CDR3 length: 13 amino acids.